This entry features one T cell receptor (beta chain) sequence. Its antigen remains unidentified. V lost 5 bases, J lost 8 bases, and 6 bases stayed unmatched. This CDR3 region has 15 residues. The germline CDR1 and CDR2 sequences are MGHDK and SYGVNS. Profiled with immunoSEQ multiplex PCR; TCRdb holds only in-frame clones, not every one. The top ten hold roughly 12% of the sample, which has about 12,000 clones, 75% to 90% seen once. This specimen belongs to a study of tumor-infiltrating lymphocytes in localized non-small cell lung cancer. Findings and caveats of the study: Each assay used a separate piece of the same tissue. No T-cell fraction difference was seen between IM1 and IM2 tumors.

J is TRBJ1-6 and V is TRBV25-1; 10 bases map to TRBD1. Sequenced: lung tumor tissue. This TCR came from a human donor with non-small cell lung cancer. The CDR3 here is CASSRQGALDSPLHF. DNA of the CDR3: TGTGCCAGCAGTAGACAGGGGGCTTTGGATTCACCCCTCCACTTT.